The T cell receptor beta chain described here comes from a study of Ad26.COV2.S vaccination and SARS-CoV-2 variants. Study context: COV1001, an Ad26.COV2.S trial, supplied this vaccine-arm donor.

Profiled with immunoSEQ multiplex PCR; TCRdb holds only in-frame clones, not every one. Here the sample spans roughly 450,000 clones, 80% to 95% being singletons. Treatment described: around 19 received Ad26.COV2.S at low or high dose, single or two shots; about 5 received placebo; per-sample allocation not given. Day 63 after the first injection of vaccine or placebo was the sampling time. The CDR3 length is 14 residues. The V gene end was trimmed by 8 bases and the J gene end by 2 bases; junction bases not matched to a gene: 6. Germline CDR1 and CDR2: SNHLY and FYNNEI. Specimen: peripheral blood, collected in a trial of Ad26.COV2.S vaccine versus placebo. The receptor was derived from a person aged 18-65 years who received the Ad26.COV2.S COVID-19 vaccine or a placebo. The chain uses TRBV2 and TRBJ2-1; 7 bases fit TRBD1. The CDR3 spells CASRGQATYNEQFF. CDR3 DNA sequence: TGTGCCAGCCGCGGACAGGCTACCTACAATGAGCAGTTCTTC.